This section outlines one TCR beta chain sequence together with its context. This clone appeared once. Its antigen is unknown. No per-base quality is available; no much larger clone lies one base away. Genomic DNA was extracted from sorted cells for sequencing of the TCRbeta CDR3 region. The immunoSEQ Assay was used to sequence the TCRbeta CDR3 regions. TCRdb mirrors the immuneACCESS table, restricted to in-frame sequences. Some clones are absent from its copies; in checked studies, under half trace to an unresolved V gene, and the reason for the others is unknown. This sample has about 96,000 clones in its table, and under 85% of those were observed once. Less than 6% of the sample rests with the top ten. These data are taken from a study of OX40 agonist ivuxolimab in advanced cancers. Looking at the study overall: Ivuxolimab was a fully human IgG2 agonistic monoclonal antibody targeting the costimulatory receptor OX40 (CD134). Of the 50 to 55 patients in dose escalation, 19 had hepatocellular carcinoma, some 15 had melanoma, 9 had renal cell carcinoma and 9 had head and neck cancer. Peripheral TCRbeta sequencing was intended to test whether TCR sequence diversity was altered and clonal T-cell expansion was caused by ivuxolimab. The dose-escalation cohort was 82.7% male with a mean age of around 62 years, ranging from roughly 23 to 80. The paper reports the monotherapy dose-escalation portion (N ≈ 50 patients) of the phase I ivuxolimab trial. Prior anti-PD-1, anti-PD-L1 or anti-CTLA-4 therapy was permitted, and checkpoint inhibitors had been received by about 44% of dose-escalation patients. Intravenous ivuxolimab was administered to patients every 2 weeks at six dose levels: 0.01, 0.1, 0.3, 1.5, 3 and 10 mg/kg. Three dose-escalation patients achieved partial responses, one with hepatocellular carcinoma and two with cutaneous melanoma. Overall study outcomes, separate from this receptor: At doses from 0.1 to 3.0 mg/kg, clonal expansion was seen in both CD4+ and CD8+ blood T cells between baseline and week 6. Low levels of normalized T-cell clonal expansion were also shown by some nonresponding patients. Antigen specificity was not determined for the clonally expanded peripheral T cells. In partial responders in the 0.1-3.0 mg/kg groups, normalized peripheral clonal expansion was found to be among the lowest, especially among CD8+ T cells. After ivuxolimab, CD8+ T cells had more expanded clones than CD4+ T cells on average.

Sequences SGHRS (CDR1) and YFSETQ (CDR2) are obtained from the germline V gene. CDR3 length: 18 amino acids, cysteine to phenylalanine. The read is trimmed to its CDR3 DNA, 54 bases read in frame from base 1. The junction shows trimming of 4 bases on V and 2 bases on J, and the gene matches do not reach 11 bases of it. The trial excluded patients who had a history of autoimmune disease or who were on systemic immunosuppression. Peripheral blood for TCR sequencing was collected from all dose cohorts at baseline, on cycle 4 day 1, and on cycle 7 day 1. Samples came from an open-label, multicenter, first-in-human phase I dose-escalation trial of ivuxolimab. Adults with locally advanced or metastatic head and neck squamous cell, hepatocellular, melanoma or renal cell carcinoma were enrolled in the trial. CD4+ and CD8+ T cells were sorted separately from peripheral blood before TCR sequencing.

This sequence uses TRBV5-1 and TRBJ2-3, and 12 bases in between align with TRBD2. The sequence derives from an adult with an advanced solid tumor such as melanoma, head and neck, liver or kidney cancer. Source: CD4+ or CD8+ T cells sorted from blood, taken in a trial of the OX40 agonist ivuxolimab. The CDR3 region has the sequence CASSLRLAGGVNTDTQYF. The nucleotide sequence reads as follows: TGCGCCAGCAGCCTCCGGCTAGCGGGGGGGGTCAACACAGATACGCAGTATTTT.